The 27 T cell receptor beta chains in this list originate from one sample, sequenced in a study of shared T cell receptors in the human thymus. Measured with immunoSEQ multiplex PCR; TCRdb has only the in-frame clones, and not every one. The table lists some 700,000 clones, roughly 90% of them singletons, with 0.0085% to 0.012% in the top ten. The sample was also reused in another study, on human thymus T cells.

Material for sequencing was thymocytes. These receptors all stem from a boy under three years old with a congenital heart defect.

The chain combines TRBV6-5 with TRBJ2-5; maybe TRBD1 (5 bases). Trimming shortened V by 4 bases and J by 4 bases, and 10 bases separated the two germline ends. This CDR3 spans 13 amino acids. Germline V lookup: CDR1 MNHEY, CDR2 SVGAGI. CDR3 region: CASSSGLGETQYF. The CDR3 DNA reads as TGTGCCAGCAGTTCAGGGTTGGGAGAGACCCAGTACTTC.

A single count supports this clone. This chain uses TRBV25-1 with TRBJ1-2; D might be TRBD1 (5 bases). The germline V gene encodes CDR1 MGHDK and CDR2 SYGVNS. The V and J ends lost 7 bases and 8 bases respectively, with 14 bases between them. The CDR3 totals 12 residues. The CDR3, as DNA: TGTGCCAGCAACAGGTTTCGGCGAGGCTACACCTTC. Its translation is CASNRFRRGYTF.

The rearrangement joins TRBV27 to TRBJ2-1, with TRBD1 matching over 7 bases. The CDR3 spans 14 residues. From germline, CDR1 is MNHEY and CDR2 SMNVEV (reference sequence). V lost 6 bases, J lost 9 bases, and 11 bases stayed unmatched. The CDR3 loop is CASSTGRGGLEQFF. The CDR3 DNA sequence: TGTGCCAGCAGCACAGGTCGAGGGGGCCTTGAGCAGTTCTTC.

Regarding this clone: One end of the junction fails to match germline, which may point to a read error. This sequence joins TRBV5-5 and TRBJ2-7, with D possibly TRBD1 on 5 matching bases. CDR3 length: 15 residues. Germline CDR1 is SGHKS and CDR2 is YYEKEE (reference sequence). CDR3 nucleotides: TGTGCCAGCAGGTTGGCTGCAGGGCCTACCTACGAGCAGTACTTC. Its translation is CASRLAAGPTYEQYF.

This chain links TRBV9 with TRBJ2-2, with D tentatively TRBD1 (6 bases). The CDR3 extends over 18 amino acids. CDR1 and CDR2 from the germline V gene are SGDLS and YYNGEE. V gave up 0 bases and J gave up 3 bases, with 18 bases separating them. CDR3 nucleotide sequence: TGTGCCAGCAGCGTAGATATCCCTGACAGGATGGACACCGGGGAGCTGTTTTTT. Residues: CASSVDIPDRMDTGELFF. Combining the CDR3 with reference TRBV9 and TRBJ2-2 gives the whole variable domain DSGVTQTPKHLITATGQRVTLRCSPRSGDLSVYWYQQSLDQGLQFLIQYYNGEERAKGNILERFSAQQFPDLHSELNLSSLELGDSALYFCASSVDIPDRMDTGELFFGEGSRLTVL.

The chain uses TRBV5-1 and TRBJ2-3, with D possibly matching TRBD2 (7 bases). Germline V gene lookup returns CDR1 SGHRS and CDR2 YFSETQ. V was clipped by 5 bases and J by 5 bases, with 24 bases between them. CDR3 length: 17 residues. The CDR3 bases are TGCGCCAGCAGTTGGGGGGCGCGGGAGAGGGTTGGAGATACGCAGTATTTT. Protein: CASSWGARERVGDTQYF. The variable domain in full, with the rest retrieved from reference TRBV5-1 and TRBJ2-3, is KAGVTQTPRYLIKTRGQQVTLSCSPISGHRSVSWYQQTPGQGLQFLFEYFSETQRNKGNFPGRFSGRQFSNSRSEMNVSTLELGDSALYLCASSWGARERVGDTQYFGPGTRLTVL.

The chain couples TRBV5-1 to TRBJ1-2; D is possibly TRBD1 (5 bases). Trimming took 5 bases from V and 4 from J, leaving 6 bases between them. CDR1 SGHRS and CDR2 YFSETQ come from the germline V gene. The CDR3 sequence is 11 residues long. CDR3 loop: CASRGGYGYTF. The DNA of the CDR3 is TGCGCCAGCAGGGGGGGCTATGGCTACACCTTC.

The V call is TRBV5-1, the J call TRBJ2-2; D unresolved. CDR1 and CDR2 from the germline V gene are SGHRS and YFSETQ. V dropped 0 bases and J dropped 0 bases, with 12 bases sitting between them. CDR3 length equals 17 residues. The CDR3 region is CASSLAPRRANTGELFF. The DNA for the CDR3 is TGCGCCAGCAGCTTGGCTCCGCGGAGAGCGAACACCGGGGAGCTGTTTTTT.

The chain has TRBV30 and TRBJ2-7; D remains unclear. CDR1 GTSNPN and CDR2 SVGIG come from the germline V gene (reference sequence). The CDR3 extends over 13 amino acids. V was trimmed by 4 bases and J by 0 bases, leaving 10 bases between them. CDR3 sequence: CAWTDTPSYEQYF. CDR3 sequence (DNA): TGTGCCTGGACCGACACTCCCTCCTACGAGCAGTACTTC.

The chain couples TRBV4-1 to TRBJ2-7; TRBD2 agrees at 11 bases. V shed 3 bases, J shed 2 bases, and the junction held 3 bases outside the gene matches. CDR3 length: 15 amino acids. CDR1 MGHRA and CDR2 YSYEKL come from the germline V gene. CDR3 sequence: CASSHRLAGTYEQYF. The CDR3, as DNA: TGCGCCAGCAGCCATCGACTAGCGGGGACCTACGAGCAGTACTTC.

The chain uses TRBV29-1 and TRBJ2-5; 8 bases fit TRBD1. The CDR3 consists of 15 residues. Germline lookup yields CDR1 SQVTM and CDR2 ANQGSEA. V lost 1 base, J lost 5 bases, and 9 bases stayed unmatched. CDR3 DNA sequence: TGCAGCGTTGAAGCCTCGGACAGGGTCGGGGAGACCCAGTACTTC. Its protein product is CSVEASDRVGETQYF.

This chain links TRBV5-1 with TRBJ2-1; the D gene is possibly TRBD2 (5 bases). The germline V gene has CDR1 SGHRS and CDR2 YFSETQ. V was clipped by 4 bases and J by 7 bases, with 12 bases between them. The CDR3 covers 13 residues. CDR3 DNA sequence: TGCGCCAGCAGCCCTGGACCGGGGAATGAGCAGTTCTTC. Amino acid sequence: CASSPGPGNEQFF.

The V gene is TRBV11-3, the J gene TRBJ2-7; 7 bases line up with TRBD2. CDR1 and CDR2 (germline): SGHNT, YENEEA. The CDR3 loop spans 14 amino acids. The ends lost 7 bases at V and 6 bases at J; junction bases unmatched: 12. CDR3 in amino acids: CASTLGSGIGEQYF. The CDR3 coding sequence is TGTGCCAGCACCCTGGGGAGCGGGATAGGCGAGCAGTACTTC.

This rearrangement joins TRBV2 to TRBJ2-5; TRBD2 aligns across 10 bases. The V gene's germline CDR1 is SNHLY and CDR2 FYNNEI. This CDR3 has 18 amino acids. Trimming cost V 4 bases and J 4 bases; bases outside gene matches: 15. CDR3 bases: TGTGCCAGCAGTGGGGTGTGGTCGGCTAGCGGGAGCGGAGAGACCCAGTACTTC. This sequence encodes CASSGVWSASGSGETQYF.

V usage is TRBV30 and J usage is TRBJ1-2; D is uncertain. This CDR3 spans 12 amino acids. The V and J ends lost 4 bases and 8 bases respectively, with 14 bases between them. The V gene's germline CDR1 is GTSNPN and CDR2 SVGIG (reference sequence). CDR3 nucleotide sequence: TGTGCCTGGAAAATCTTTCTCCGGGGCTACACCTTC. Amino acid sequence: CAWKIFLRGYTF.

This clone was found a few times. The V and J genes are TRBV27 and TRBJ2-4; possibly TRBD1 for D (6 bases). Looked up from germline, CDR1 is MNHEY and CDR2 is SMNVEV (reference sequence). CDR3 size: 14 residues. The ends were cut back, 2 bases at V and 1 base at J, with 6 bases in the middle. The CDR3 is CASSLTGAKNIQYF. CDR3 sequence (DNA): TGTGCCAGCAGTTTAACAGGGGCCAAAAACATTCAGTACTTC.

The chain couples TRBV20-1 to TRBJ2-1; D call uncertain. This CDR3 comprises 11 residues. Between the trimmed V and J ends, which lost 3 bases and 9 bases, there was a span of 9 bases. Germline V CDR1 and CDR2: DFQATT, SNEGSKA (reference sequence). As DNA, the CDR3 is TGCAGTGCTAGTCTGGCTTGTGAGCAGTTCTTC. Translated, it gives CSASLACEQFF.

The chain joins TRBV7-9 to TRBJ2-5; no clear D. CDR3 length equals 11 residues. In germline, CDR1 is SEHNR, CDR2 FQNEAQ (reference sequence). V shed 5 bases and J shed 11 bases, with 12 bases lying between them. The CDR3 reads CASSTGIEQYF. CDR3 bases: TGTGCCAGCAGCACGGGTATTGAGCAGTACTTC.

In its sample, this clone was seen once. The chain carries TRBV30 and TRBJ1-1, with a possible D match to TRBD1 (5 bases). The ends were cut back, 4 bases at V and 5 bases at J, with 14 bases in the middle. The CDR3 is 13 amino acids. Per the germline V gene, CDR1 is GTSNPN and CDR2 is SVGIG (reference sequence). CDR3 coding DNA: TGTGCCTGGACCGATTGGGGGGTTACTGAAGCTTTCTTT. This sequence encodes CAWTDWGVTEAFF.

The chain couples TRBV16 to TRBJ1-3, with D unclear. The CDR3 runs 14 residues. V lost 4 bases, J lost 5 bases, and 12 bases lay in between. Germline values: CDR1 KGHSY, CDR2 FQNENV. The CDR3 sequence: CASSLDTRRNTIYF. The CDR3 region has the DNA TGTGCCAGCAGCCTCGACACTCGGAGAAACACCATATATTTT.

This chain connects TRBV7-8 to TRBJ2-7; TRBD2 matches at 9 bases. This CDR3 region has 17 residues. The V gene's germline CDR1 is SGHVS and CDR2 FQNEAQ. Trimming removed 0 bases from V and 0 bases from J; junction bases left unmatched: 6. The CDR3 DNA reads as TGTGCCAGCAGCTTAGCGGGCGGGGGGGATAGCTCCTACGAGCAGTACTTC. Its protein product is CASSLAGGGDSSYEQYF.

The sample holds a few counts of this clone. DNA of the CDR3: TGTGCCTGGAGTGTCCTCGGGGTCCTCAACGAGCAGTACTTC. This gives the protein CAWSVLGVLNEQYF. The rearrangement uses TRBV30 and TRBJ2-7, with D perhaps matching TRBD2 (5 bases). Germline CDR1 reads GTSNPN; CDR2 reads SVGIG (reference sequence). V was cut by 0 bases and J by 5 bases, with 14 bases left in between. The CDR3 totals 14 residues. Full variable domain (missing parts from reference TRBV30 and TRBJ2-7): SQTIHQWPATLVQPVGSPLSLECTVEGTSNPNLYWYRQAAGRGLQLLFYSVGIGQISSEVPQNLSASRPQDRQFILSSKKLLLSDSGFYLCAWSVLGVLNEQYFGPGTRLTVT.

The chain combines TRBV4-3 with TRBJ2-3; the match to TRBD2 covers 7 bases. Germline V gene sequence: CDR1 LGHNA, CDR2 YSLEER. The CDR3 has 14 residues. V dropped 4 bases and J dropped 1; count of bases not matched to a gene: 2. CDR3 DNA: TGCGCCAGCAGCCGGGGGGGAGGCACAGATACGCAGTATTTT. It codes for CASSRGGGTDTQYF.

V usage is TRBV6-1 and J usage is TRBJ2-2, with D possibly being TRBD2 (6 bases). V was clipped by 10 bases and J by 5 bases, with 14 bases between them. Germline V gene lookup returns CDR1 MNHNS and CDR2 SASEGT. The CDR3 covers 13 residues. CDR3: CATSGEWTGELFF. The CDR3 DNA is TGTGCCACCTCGGGGGAATGGACCGGGGAGCTGTTTTTT.

The V call is TRBV9, the J call TRBJ2-3; TRBD2 matches at 12 bases. Per the germline V gene, CDR1 is SGDLS and CDR2 is YYNGEE. This CDR3 has 15 residues. Trimming at V came to 3 bases and at J to 6 bases, leaving 5 bases not matched to a gene. DNA for the CDR3: TGTGCCAGCAGCGAGACTAGCGGGAGTGGCGATACGCAGTATTTT. It yields the protein CASSETSGSGDTQYF. Supplemented by reference TRBV9 and TRBJ2-3, the full variable domain reads DSGVTQTPKHLITATGQRVTLRCSPRSGDLSVYWYQQSLDQGLQFLIQYYNGEERAKGNILERFSAQQFPDLHSELNLSSLELGDSALYFCASSETSGSGDTQYFGPGTRLTVL.

The rearrangement links TRBV4-3 to TRBJ2-3; 9 nucleotides line up with TRBD2. V gave up 1 base and J gave up 0 bases; unmatched junction bases: 11. The CDR3 is 19 residues long. Germline assignment: CDR1 LGHNA and CDR2 YSLEER. The CDR3 here is CASSQGAPSGVHSTDTQYF. As DNA, the CDR3 is TGCGCCAGCAGCCAAGGCGCGCCTAGCGGGGTCCATAGCACAGATACGCAGTATTTT.

CDR3 DNA: TGTGCCAGCAGCTTAAGGACCGGGACTAGCGGGAGGGCCTACGAGCAGTACTTC. It codes for CASSLRTGTSGRAYEQYF. The chain has TRBV7-2 and TRBJ2-7; 16 bases map to TRBD2. V shed 2 bases and J 2 bases; nucleotides not matched to a gene: 6. Germline V gene sequence: CDR1 SGHTA, CDR2 FQGNSA. The CDR3 totals 18 residues.